The source of this T cell receptor beta chain is a study of breast tumors, draining lymph nodes, adjacent tissues. Each CDR3 protein is one row after TCRdb ran MiXCR on the multiplex PCR reads. The data hold some 120,000 distinct CDR3 sequences, with 15% to 20% observed a single time. This clonotype was seen a handful of times. Axillary draining lymph nodes of breast cancer patients supplied the node samples. The CDR3 runs 16 residues. Trimming removed 0 bases from V and 6 bases from J; junction bases left unmatched: 5. The V gene's germline CDR1 is SGDLS and CDR2 YYNGEE. This TCR was recovered from a female donor with breast cancer. Some clones in this sample may be carry-over from other donors' samples. This chain links TRBV9 with TRBJ2-2; 10 bases are a match to TRBD2. The source material was axillary lymph node tissue. CDR3 in DNA: TGTGCCAGCAGCGTAGAGTCTAGCGGGAGTTCCGGGGAGCTGTTTTTT. This gives the protein CASSVESSGSSGELFF.